What follows is one T cell receptor (beta chain) and its context. Its antigen is not identified. This sample is part of a study of cytomegalovirus exposure and HLA in healthy donors. Healthy bone marrow donors made up the donors. Notes on the study in general: A later analysis showed HLA-associated TCR beta chains outstripping equally common others in clonal expansion.

Primers included in the PCR were 60 Vbeta and 13 Jbeta primers. Assay used: immunoSEQ multiplex PCR; TCRdb lists only in-frame clones, some missing. The sample contains over 95,000 clones, about 68% of which appear only once. Germline V CDR1 and CDR2: SGHNT, YYREEE (reference sequence). The ends lost 4 bases at V and 2 bases at J; junction bases unmatched: 4. This CDR3 spans 15 amino acids. Input material: PBMCs. The source is a middle-aged woman in good health and CMV-seropositive. V is TRBV5-4 and J is TRBJ2-7; 12 positions match TRBD2. The chain's CDR3 is CASSTGLAGAYEQYF. As DNA, the CDR3 is TGTGCCAGCAGCACGGGACTAGCGGGCGCCTACGAGCAGTACTTC.